This is a list of T cell receptor beta chains from one sample in a study of T cell responses to AZD1222 COVID-19 vaccine. Produced via immunoSEQ multiplex PCR; TCRdb's table is partial and in-frame only. This sample has about 190,000 clones, with around 93% found just once. Here the sequenced sample was peripheral blood, taken on day 0 of AZD1222 vaccination. Every receptor here comes from an adult in good health. The CDR3 runs from the conserved cysteine through the conserved F or W. Each record gives: D gene, CDR3 length, V gene, J gene, clone size, CDR3 protein, CDR3 DNA. A D gene is named only where the DNA matches it firmly. Clone size is shown for a subset of rows, as once, few, many or a class of expanded clone.

D gene: NA; CDR3 length: 14; V gene: TRBV19; J gene: TRBJ1-1; clone size: NA; CDR3 protein: CASRRGTVNTEAFF; CDR3 DNA: TGTGCCAGTAGGAGGGGGACGGTGAACACTGAAGCTTTCTTT
D gene: NA; CDR3 length: 15; V gene: TRBV25-1; J gene: TRBJ1-6; clone size: NA; CDR3 protein: CASSELLTEDSPLHF; CDR3 DNA: TGTGCCAGCAGTGAATTACTCACGGAGGATTCACCCCTCCACTTT
D gene: NA; CDR3 length: 14; V gene: TRBV18; J gene: TRBJ2-7; clone size: NA; CDR3 protein: CASSPRAGEYEQYF; CDR3 DNA: TGTGCCAGCTCACCAAGGGCAGGGGAGTACGAGCAGTACTTC
D gene: TRBD1; CDR3 length: 15; V gene: TRBV5-1; J gene: TRBJ2-2; clone size: NA; CDR3 protein: CASSPTGANTGELFF; CDR3 DNA: TGCGCCAGCAGTCCCACAGGGGCGAACACCGGGGAGCTGTTTTTT
D gene: NA; CDR3 length: 18; V gene: TRBV28; J gene: TRBJ2-1; clone size: NA; CDR3 protein: CASSFPSKGGRSYNEQFF; CDR3 DNA: TGTGCCAGCAGTTTTCCTTCTAAGGGGGGTCGGTCCTACAATGAGCAGTTCTTC
D gene: TRBD1; CDR3 length: 14; V gene: TRBV7-2; J gene: TRBJ2-5; clone size: NA; CDR3 protein: CASSPRDRGETQYF; CDR3 DNA: TGTGCCAGCAGCCCGCGGGACAGGGGGGAGACCCAGTACTTC
D gene: TRBD1; CDR3 length: 15; V gene: TRBV5-1; J gene: TRBJ1-2; clone size: once; CDR3 protein: CASSPRPTGAYGYTF; CDR3 DNA: TGCGCCAGCAGCCCACGACCGACAGGGGCCTATGGCTACACCTTC
D gene: NA; CDR3 length: 13; V gene: TRBV30; J gene: TRBJ1-3; clone size: NA; CDR3 protein: CAWSVLGGNTIYF; CDR3 DNA: TGTGCCTGGAGTGTACTGGGGGGAAACACCATATATTTT
D gene: NA; CDR3 length: 14; V gene: TRBV28; J gene: TRBJ1-5; clone size: NA; CDR3 protein: CASGPGLGNQPQHF; CDR3 DNA: TGTGCCAGCGGGCCCGGTTTGGGCAATCAGCCCCAGCATTTT
D gene: TRBD1; CDR3 length: 15; V gene: TRBV27; J gene: TRBJ1-5; clone size: NA; CDR3 protein: CASSLVGQGVQPQHF; CDR3 DNA: TGTGCCAGCAGTTTAGTGGGACAGGGAGTTCAGCCCCAGCATTTT
D gene: NA; CDR3 length: 13; V gene: TRBV28; J gene: TRBJ2-5; clone size: once; CDR3 protein: CATNLGPWETQYF; CDR3 DNA: TGTGCCACCAACTTGGGACCTTGGGAGACCCAGTACTTC
D gene: NA; CDR3 length: 14; V gene: TRBV6-7; J gene: TRBJ2-7; clone size: NA; CDR3 protein: CASGMAGPLGEQYF; CDR3 DNA: TGTGCCAGCGGGATGGCGGGACCCCTGGGGGAGCAGTACTTC
D gene: NA; CDR3 length: 17; V gene: TRBV10-1; J gene: TRBJ1-1; clone size: NA; CDR3 protein: CASSERAGLRLNTEAFF; CDR3 DNA: TGCGCCAGCAGTGAGAGGGCAGGGCTTCGACTGAACACTGAAGCTTTCTTT
D gene: TRBD2; CDR3 length: 15; V gene: TRBV6-5; J gene: TRBJ2-3; clone size: NA; CDR3 protein: CASSRLAGSTDTQYF; CDR3 DNA: TGTGCCAGCAGTCGACTAGCGGGTAGCACAGATACGCAGTATTTT
D gene: NA; CDR3 length: 13; V gene: TRBV5-1; J gene: TRBJ2-7; clone size: NA; CDR3 protein: CASSLDRNYEQYF; CDR3 DNA: TGCGCCAGCAGCTTGGACAGGAATTACGAGCAGTACTTC
D gene: TRBD1; CDR3 length: 13; V gene: TRBV6-5; J gene: TRBJ1-2; clone size: NA; CDR3 protein: CASRQGRLYGYTF; CDR3 DNA: TGTGCCAGCCGACAGGGGCGTCTCTATGGCTACACCTTC
D gene: NA; CDR3 length: 14; V gene: TRBV4-2; J gene: TRBJ1-2; clone size: NA; CDR3 protein: CASSHGTTSDGYTF; CDR3 DNA: TGTGCCAGCAGCCACGGGACAACGAGTGATGGCTACACCTTC
D gene: TRBD2; CDR3 length: 14; V gene: TRBV9; J gene: TRBJ2-7; clone size: NA; CDR3 protein: CASSGRTSGYEQYF; CDR3 DNA: TGTGCCAGCAGCGGTCGGACTAGCGGGTACGAGCAGTACTTC
D gene: TRBD1; CDR3 length: 14; V gene: TRBV28; J gene: TRBJ1-2; clone size: NA; CDR3 protein: CASSEPGQFYGYTF; CDR3 DNA: TGTGCCAGCAGTGAACCGGGACAGTTCTATGGCTACACCTTC
D gene: NA; CDR3 length: 13; V gene: TRBV9; J gene: TRBJ1-1; clone size: NA; CDR3 protein: CASSVGTNTEAFF; CDR3 DNA: TGTGCCAGCAGCGTAGGTACCAACACTGAAGCTTTCTTT
D gene: NA; CDR3 length: 14; V gene: TRBV7-2; J gene: TRBJ2-1; clone size: NA; CDR3 protein: CASSYGDWVDEQFF; CDR3 DNA: TGTGCCAGCTCTTACGGGGACTGGGTCGATGAGCAGTTCTTC
D gene: NA; CDR3 length: 13; V gene: TRBV7-8; J gene: TRBJ2-1; clone size: NA; CDR3 protein: CASRVQGNNEQFF; CDR3 DNA: TGTGCCAGCAGGGTACAGGGTAACAATGAGCAGTTCTTC
D gene: NA; CDR3 length: 14; V gene: TRBV14; J gene: TRBJ2-3; clone size: NA; CDR3 protein: CASSQARLAATQYF; CDR3 DNA: TGTGCCAGCAGCCAAGCGCGATTAGCAGCAACGCAGTATTTT
D gene: NA; CDR3 length: 14; V gene: TRBV18; J gene: TRBJ1-1; clone size: NA; CDR3 protein: CASSPPVARTEAFF; CDR3 DNA: TGTGCCAGCTCACCACCGGTTGCACGGACTGAAGCTTTCTTT
D gene: NA; CDR3 length: 11; V gene: TRBV6-5; J gene: TRBJ2-1; clone size: NA; CDR3 protein: CASTLGGEQFF; CDR3 DNA: TGTGCCAGCACCCTGGGCGGGGAGCAGTTCTTC
D gene: NA; CDR3 length: 13; V gene: TRBV5-4; J gene: TRBJ1-1; clone size: NA; CDR3 protein: CASSSQANTEAFF; CDR3 DNA: TGTGCCAGCAGTTCACAGGCGAACACTGAAGCTTTCTTT
D gene: NA; CDR3 length: 14; V gene: TRBV6-5; J gene: TRBJ2-1; clone size: NA; CDR3 protein: CASSYDGSYNEQFF; CDR3 DNA: TGTGCCAGCAGTTACGACGGGAGCTACAATGAGCAGTTCTTC
D gene: TRBD1; CDR3 length: 20; V gene: TRBV28; J gene: TRBJ1-6; clone size: NA; CDR3 protein: CASRASRLTGTGLGNSPLHF; CDR3 DNA: TGTGCCAGCAGAGCCTCCCGCTTGACAGGGACGGGCTTGGGTAATTCACCCCTCCACTTT
D gene: NA; CDR3 length: 14; V gene: TRBV6-5; J gene: TRBJ1-6; clone size: NA; CDR3 protein: CASSSSTYNSPLHF; CDR3 DNA: TGTGCCAGCAGTTCGAGCACCTATAATTCACCCCTCCACTTT
D gene: NA; CDR3 length: 14; V gene: TRBV5-1; J gene: TRBJ2-2; clone size: NA; CDR3 protein: CASKAVPNTGELFF; CDR3 DNA: TGCGCCAGCAAGGCAGTCCCCAACACCGGGGAGCTGTTTTTT
D gene: NA; CDR3 length: 15; V gene: TRBV5-6; J gene: TRBJ1-5; clone size: NA; CDR3 protein: CASSLAGDRVQPQHF; CDR3 DNA: TGTGCCAGCAGCTTGGCCGGGGACCGGGTCCAGCCCCAGCATTTT
D gene: TRBD2; CDR3 length: 17; V gene: TRBV9; J gene: TRBJ2-1; clone size: NA; CDR3 protein: CASSANVWTSGSGEQFF; CDR3 DNA: TGTGCCAGCAGCGCTAATGTATGGACTAGCGGGAGCGGTGAGCAGTTCTTC
D gene: NA; CDR3 length: 13; V gene: TRBV18; J gene: TRBJ2-1; clone size: NA; CDR3 protein: CASSPTGRVGQFF; CDR3 DNA: TGTGCCAGCTCACCAACCGGCAGGGTGGGGCAGTTCTTC
D gene: TRBD2; CDR3 length: 16; V gene: TRBV28; J gene: TRBJ2-1; clone size: NA; CDR3 protein: CASSSTGTSGTGEQFF; CDR3 DNA: TGTGCCAGCAGTTCGACAGGGACTAGCGGAACGGGTGAGCAGTTCTTC
D gene: NA; CDR3 length: 13; V gene: TRBV7-2; J gene: TRBJ1-5; clone size: NA; CDR3 protein: CASSLVANQPQHF; CDR3 DNA: TGTGCCAGCAGCTTAGTGGCGAATCAGCCCCAGCATTTT
D gene: NA; CDR3 length: 16; V gene: TRBV5-1; J gene: TRBJ2-7; clone size: NA; CDR3 protein: CASSPPDRLALYEQYF; CDR3 DNA: TGCGCCAGCAGCCCGCCCGACAGACTGGCGCTCTACGAGCAGTACTTC
D gene: NA; CDR3 length: 12; V gene: TRBV7-9; J gene: TRBJ2-2; clone size: NA; CDR3 protein: CASSPGTGELFF; CDR3 DNA: TGTGCCAGCAGCCCCGGCACCGGGGAGCTGTTTTTT
D gene: NA; CDR3 length: 13; V gene: TRBV12-3/TRBV12-4; J gene: TRBJ1-1; clone size: NA; CDR3 protein: CASSLTLISEAFF; CDR3 DNA: TGTGCCAGCAGTTTAACCCTAATCTCTGAAGCTTTCTTT
D gene: NA; CDR3 length: 16; V gene: TRBV6-6; J gene: TRBJ2-1; clone size: NA; CDR3 protein: CASSRIRDPPYNEQFF; CDR3 DNA: TGTGCCAGCAGTCGAATTCGGGACCCCCCCTACAATGAGCAGTTCTTC
D gene: NA; CDR3 length: 13; V gene: TRBV6-6; J gene: TRBJ2-6; clone size: NA; CDR3 protein: CASTLSGANVLTF; CDR3 DNA: TGTGCCAGCACCCTCTCTGGGGCCAACGTCCTGACTTTC
D gene: TRBD2; CDR3 length: 15; V gene: TRBV9; J gene: TRBJ2-7; clone size: NA; CDR3 protein: CASSPSGGAFDEQYF; CDR3 DNA: TGTGCCAGCAGCCCGTCGGGAGGAGCCTTCGACGAGCAGTACTTC
D gene: TRBD1; CDR3 length: 16; V gene: TRBV18; J gene: TRBJ1-1; clone size: NA; CDR3 protein: CASSLGQGAMNTEAFF; CDR3 DNA: TGTGCCAGCTCTCTGGGACAGGGGGCAATGAACACTGAAGCTTTCTTT
D gene: NA; CDR3 length: 17; V gene: TRBV10-3; J gene: TRBJ2-3; clone size: NA; CDR3 protein: CAISELWEKDWTDTQYF; CDR3 DNA: TGTGCCATCAGCGAGCTCTGGGAGAAGGATTGGACAGATACGCAGTATTTT
D gene: NA; CDR3 length: 14; V gene: TRBV7-9; J gene: TRBJ1-5; clone size: NA; CDR3 protein: CASSYTGNNQPQHF; CDR3 DNA: TGTGCCAGCAGCTACACAGGGAACAATCAGCCCCAGCATTTT
D gene: NA; CDR3 length: 10; V gene: TRBV20-1; J gene: TRBJ1-2; clone size: NA; CDR3 protein: CSAREDGYTF; CDR3 DNA: TGCAGTGCTAGAGAGGATGGCTACACCTTC